The present TCR beta chain was sequenced within a study of blood T cell repertoires in COVID-19. Study background: Collection of acute and convalescent COVID-19 samples took place in the United States, Italy and Spain. T cells, B-cell-depleted T cells, or PBMCs supplied cDNA or gDNA.

Germline CDR1 reads KGHSH; CDR2 reads LQKENI. The CDR3 spans 15 residues. V lost 3 bases and J lost 0, with 9 bases in between. Per the study methods: Estimation of nucleated cell counts relied on the amplification of reference gene primers. This table comes from immunoSEQ multiplex PCR, and its TCRdb copy is limited to in-frame clones, with some not included. Clone size and V and J calls were adopted from that table, with D and trimming inferred from the DNA. In the table there are around 220,000 clones, under 85% of which are singletons. Sequenced: peripheral blood. This chain joins TRBV18 and TRBJ2-1; TRBD2 might be the D (6 bases). The clonotype was recovered from a woman older than 75 with COVID-19, enrolled during active disease. The CDR3 loop reads CASSPAGSSYNEQFF. For the CDR3, the DNA is TGTGCCAGCTCACCGGCGGGAAGCTCCTACAATGAGCAGTTCTTC.